This entry describes one TCR beta chain. The antigen is undetermined. This sample is part of a study of identical twins. Study findings and constraints: Partial confounding of zero-insertion analyses by invariant MAIT and iNKT cells was possible.

Unique molecular identifiers were in the cDNA, with template-switch universal primer binding. MiXCR was run by TCRdb on the 5' RACE reads, yielding one entry per CDR3 protein. The sample contains about 730,000 distinct CDR3 sequences, 21% of which appear only once. This sample was also put to use in a study of T cells expressing NK-cell markers. That report notes: HCMV seropositivity characterized seven of the eight sequenced donors, and seronegativity one. The HCMV specificity of the expanded NKG2C+ T cell clones stayed unresolved.

This TCR was sampled from a woman younger than 30 in good health. The sample consisted of PBMCs.

For the CDR3, the DNA is TGCAGTGCTGACAGGGGCACAGATACGCAGTATTTT. Residues: CSADRGTDTQYF. V usage is TRBV20-1 and J usage is TRBJ2-3, with 7 bases lining up with TRBD1. The germline gives CDR1 DFQATT, CDR2 SNEGSKA (reference sequence). The length of the CDR3 is 12 residues. V lost 5 bases to trimming and J lost 1 base; unmatched junction nucleotides: 0.